The clone carrying this T cell receptor beta chain was counted a few times. What it recognizes is unknown. These data originate in a study of shared clonotypes between healthy human individuals. The CDR3 is 16 residues long. Germline CDR1 and CDR2: MGHRA and YSYEKL. V was cut by 0 bases and J by 6 bases, with 14 bases left in between. Per the study methods: Filtering was not the same, since immunoSEQ gave junction-only sequences without quality scores. Profiling relied on immunoSEQ multiplex PCR, and the TCRdb table lists in-frame clones only, not all of them. D and trimming were read from the DNA, whereas the V and J calls and clone size are those reported in that table. The sample holds about 680,000 clones; 73% are singletons and the top ten take 1.5% to 2%. Regarding the study as a whole: Even with large depth, rarefaction showed that sorted-subset sequencing was incomplete.

V usage is TRBV4-1 and J usage is TRBJ2-2, with D maybe TRBD1 (6 bases). Sequenced: memory CD4+ T cells sorted from blood. The subset is: CD45RA-negative fraction. The TCR comes from a woman aged 25-40 years in good health. This CDR3 is CASSQESYRVAGELFF. The CDR3 coding sequence is TGCGCCAGCAGCCAAGAGTCGTACAGGGTTGCCGGGGAGCTGTTTTTT.